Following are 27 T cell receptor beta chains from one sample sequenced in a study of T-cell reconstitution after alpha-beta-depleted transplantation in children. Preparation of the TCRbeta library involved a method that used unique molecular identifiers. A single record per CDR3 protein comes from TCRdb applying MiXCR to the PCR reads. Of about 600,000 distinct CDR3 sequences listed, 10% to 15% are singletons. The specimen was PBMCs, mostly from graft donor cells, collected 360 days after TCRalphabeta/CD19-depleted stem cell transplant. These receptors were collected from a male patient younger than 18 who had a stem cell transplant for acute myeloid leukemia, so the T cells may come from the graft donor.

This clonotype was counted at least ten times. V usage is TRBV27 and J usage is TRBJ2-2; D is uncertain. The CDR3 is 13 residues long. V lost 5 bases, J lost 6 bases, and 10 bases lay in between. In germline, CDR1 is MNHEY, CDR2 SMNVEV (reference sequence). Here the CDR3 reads CASSPPKPGELFF. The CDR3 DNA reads TGTGCCAGCAGTCCTCCTAAGCCCGGGGAGCTGTTTTTT.

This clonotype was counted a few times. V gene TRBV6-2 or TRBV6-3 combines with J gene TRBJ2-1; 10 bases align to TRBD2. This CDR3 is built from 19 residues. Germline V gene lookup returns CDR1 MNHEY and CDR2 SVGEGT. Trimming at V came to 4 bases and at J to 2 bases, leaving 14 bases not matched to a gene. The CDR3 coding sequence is TGTGCCAGCAGTTCAAGGCTAGCGGGGGCCCGCGGGCCCTACAATGAGCAGTTCTTC. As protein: CASSSRLAGARGPYNEQFF.

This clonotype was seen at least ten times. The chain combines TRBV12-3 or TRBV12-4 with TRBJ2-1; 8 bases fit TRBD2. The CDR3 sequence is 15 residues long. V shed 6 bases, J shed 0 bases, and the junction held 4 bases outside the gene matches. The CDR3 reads CASSLSGSSYNEQFF. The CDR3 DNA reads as TGTGCCAGCAGCTTAAGCGGGAGCTCCTACAATGAGCAGTTCTTC.

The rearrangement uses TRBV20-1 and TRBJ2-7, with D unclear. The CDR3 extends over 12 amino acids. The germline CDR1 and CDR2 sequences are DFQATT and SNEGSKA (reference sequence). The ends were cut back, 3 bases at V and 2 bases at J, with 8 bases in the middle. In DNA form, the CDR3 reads TGCAGTGCTAGTGGTGCAGCCTACGAGCAGTACTTC. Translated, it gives CSASGAAYEQYF.

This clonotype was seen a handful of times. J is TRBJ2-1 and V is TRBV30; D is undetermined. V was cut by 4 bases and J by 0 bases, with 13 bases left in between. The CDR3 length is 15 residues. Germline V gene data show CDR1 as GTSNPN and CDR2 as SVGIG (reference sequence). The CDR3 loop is CAWTTGESSYNEQFF. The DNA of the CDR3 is TGTGCCTGGACCACCGGAGAGAGCTCCTACAATGAGCAGTTCTTC.

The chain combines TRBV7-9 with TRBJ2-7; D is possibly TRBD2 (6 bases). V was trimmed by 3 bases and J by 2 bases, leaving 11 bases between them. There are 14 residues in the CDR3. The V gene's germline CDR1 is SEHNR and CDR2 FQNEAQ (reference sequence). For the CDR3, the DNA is TGTGCCAGCAGCTTCGGGGGTCTGGCCTACGAGCAGTACTTC. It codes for CASSFGGLAYEQYF.

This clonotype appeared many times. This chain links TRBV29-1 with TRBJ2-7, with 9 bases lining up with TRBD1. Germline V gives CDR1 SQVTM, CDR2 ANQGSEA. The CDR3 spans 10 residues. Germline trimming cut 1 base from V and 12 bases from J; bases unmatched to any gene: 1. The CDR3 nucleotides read TGCAGCGTTGAAGGACAGGGGGTGTACTTC. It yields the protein CSVEGQGVYF.

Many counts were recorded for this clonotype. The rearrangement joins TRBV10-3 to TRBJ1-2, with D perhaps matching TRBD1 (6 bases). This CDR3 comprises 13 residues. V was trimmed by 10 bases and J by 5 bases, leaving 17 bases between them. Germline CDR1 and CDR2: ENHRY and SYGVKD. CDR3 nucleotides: TGTGCCACCCGTTCAGGGGAGGGTTATGGCTACACCTTC. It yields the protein CATRSGEGYGYTF.

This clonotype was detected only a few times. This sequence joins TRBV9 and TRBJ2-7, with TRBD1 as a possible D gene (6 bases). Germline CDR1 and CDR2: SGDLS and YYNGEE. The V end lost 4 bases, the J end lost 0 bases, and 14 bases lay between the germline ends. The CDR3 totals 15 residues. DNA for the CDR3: TGTGCCAGCAGCCCCTGGACAGTCAACTCCTACGAGCAGTACTTC. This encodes CASSPWTVNSYEQYF.

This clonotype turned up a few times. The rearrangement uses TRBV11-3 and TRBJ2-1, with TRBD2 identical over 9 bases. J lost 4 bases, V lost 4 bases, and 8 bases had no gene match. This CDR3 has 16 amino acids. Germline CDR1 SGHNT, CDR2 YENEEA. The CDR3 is CASSSNPSGEYNEQFF. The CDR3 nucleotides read TGTGCCAGCAGCTCAAACCCTAGCGGGGAATACAATGAGCAGTTCTTC.

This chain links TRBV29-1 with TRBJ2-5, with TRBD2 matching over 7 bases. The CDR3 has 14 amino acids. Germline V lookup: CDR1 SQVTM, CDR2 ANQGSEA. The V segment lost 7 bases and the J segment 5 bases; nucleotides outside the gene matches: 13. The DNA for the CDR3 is TGCAGCGCCGGCCCCCCGACTAGCCCCGAGACCCAGTACTTC. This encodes CSAGPPTSPETQYF.

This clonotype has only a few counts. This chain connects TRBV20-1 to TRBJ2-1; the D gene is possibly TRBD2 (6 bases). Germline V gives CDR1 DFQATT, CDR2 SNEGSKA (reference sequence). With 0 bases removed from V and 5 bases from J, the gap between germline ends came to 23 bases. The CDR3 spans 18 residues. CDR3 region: CSARDSAEGWRDDNEQFF. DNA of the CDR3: TGCAGTGCTAGAGATTCGGCAGAGGGTTGGCGGGACGACAATGAGCAGTTCTTC.

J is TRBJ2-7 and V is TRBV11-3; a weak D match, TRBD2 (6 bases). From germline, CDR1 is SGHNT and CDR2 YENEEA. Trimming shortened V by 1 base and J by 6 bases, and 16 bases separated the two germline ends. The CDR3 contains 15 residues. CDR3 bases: TGTGCCAGCAGCTTAGCCCTCACGGGAGAAGGCGAGCAGTACTTC. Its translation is CASSLALTGEGEQYF.

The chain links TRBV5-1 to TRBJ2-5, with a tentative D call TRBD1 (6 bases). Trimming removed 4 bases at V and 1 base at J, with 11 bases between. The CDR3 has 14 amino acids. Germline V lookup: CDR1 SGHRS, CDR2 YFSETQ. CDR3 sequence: CASSLGQFQETQYF. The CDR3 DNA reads TGCGCCAGCAGCCTCGGACAGTTCCAAGAGACCCAGTACTTC.

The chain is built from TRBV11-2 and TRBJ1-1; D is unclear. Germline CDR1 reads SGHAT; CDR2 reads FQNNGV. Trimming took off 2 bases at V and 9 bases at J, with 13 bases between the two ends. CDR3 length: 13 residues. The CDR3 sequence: CASSLSQPNQAFF. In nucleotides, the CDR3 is TGTGCCAGCAGCTTATCACAGCCCAACCAAGCTTTCTTT.

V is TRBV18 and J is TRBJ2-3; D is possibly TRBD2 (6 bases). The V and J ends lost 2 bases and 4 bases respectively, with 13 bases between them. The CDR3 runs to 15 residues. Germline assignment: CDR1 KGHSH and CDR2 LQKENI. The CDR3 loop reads CASSPTAGISDTQYF. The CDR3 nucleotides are TGTGCCAGCTCACCAACCGCGGGAATTTCAGATACGCAGTATTTT. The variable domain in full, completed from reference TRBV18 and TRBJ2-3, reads NAGVMQNPRHLVRRRGQEARLRCSPMKGHSHVYWYRQLPEEGLKFMVYLQKENIIDESGMPKERFSAEFPKEGPSILRIQQVVRGDSAAYFCASSPTAGISDTQYFGPGTRLTVL.

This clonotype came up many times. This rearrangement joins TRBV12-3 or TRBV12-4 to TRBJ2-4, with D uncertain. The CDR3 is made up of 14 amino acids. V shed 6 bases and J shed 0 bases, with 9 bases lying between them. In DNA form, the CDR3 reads TGTGCCAGCAGGCCTGGGCTAGCCAAAAACATTCAGTACTTC. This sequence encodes CASRPGLAKNIQYF.

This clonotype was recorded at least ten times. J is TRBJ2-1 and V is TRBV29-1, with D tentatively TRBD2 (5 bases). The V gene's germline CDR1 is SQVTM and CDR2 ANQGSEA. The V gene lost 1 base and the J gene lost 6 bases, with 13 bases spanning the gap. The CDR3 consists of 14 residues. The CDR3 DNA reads TGCAGCGTTGAAGCCGACCCGGGGTCCAATGAGCAGTTCTTC. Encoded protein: CSVEADPGSNEQFF.

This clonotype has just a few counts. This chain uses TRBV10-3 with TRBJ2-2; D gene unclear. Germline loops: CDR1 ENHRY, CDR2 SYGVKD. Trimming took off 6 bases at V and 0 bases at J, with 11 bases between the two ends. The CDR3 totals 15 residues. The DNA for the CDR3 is TGTGCCATCAGGAATTCAGCAGCGAACACCGGGGAGCTGTTTTTT. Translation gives CAIRNSAANTGELFF.

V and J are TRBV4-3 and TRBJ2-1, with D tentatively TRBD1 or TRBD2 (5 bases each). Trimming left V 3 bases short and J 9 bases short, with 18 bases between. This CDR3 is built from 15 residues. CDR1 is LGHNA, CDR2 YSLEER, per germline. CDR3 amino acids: CASSHGTDGNSEQFF. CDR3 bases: TGCGCCAGCAGCCACGGGACCGACGGCAACAGTGAGCAGTTCTTC.

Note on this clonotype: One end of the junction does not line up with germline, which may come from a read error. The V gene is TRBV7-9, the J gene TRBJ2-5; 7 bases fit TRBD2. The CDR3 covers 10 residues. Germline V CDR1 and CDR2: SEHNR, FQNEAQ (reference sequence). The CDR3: CASSLKSGVF. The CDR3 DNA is TGTGCCAGCAGCTTAAAAAGCGGGGTCTTC.

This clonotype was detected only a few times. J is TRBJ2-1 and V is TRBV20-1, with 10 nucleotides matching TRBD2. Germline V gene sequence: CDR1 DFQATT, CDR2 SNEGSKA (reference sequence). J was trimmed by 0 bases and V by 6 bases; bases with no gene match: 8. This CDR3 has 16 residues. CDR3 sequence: CSASLSSGGSYNEQFF. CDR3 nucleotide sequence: TGCAGTGCCTCACTATCTAGCGGGGGCTCCTACAATGAGCAGTTCTTC.

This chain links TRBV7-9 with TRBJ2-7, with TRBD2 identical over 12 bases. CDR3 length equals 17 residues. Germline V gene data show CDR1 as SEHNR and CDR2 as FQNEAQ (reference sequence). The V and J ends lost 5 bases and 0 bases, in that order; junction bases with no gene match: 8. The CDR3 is CASSPGTSGFSSYEQYF. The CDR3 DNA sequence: TGTGCCAGCAGCCCCGGGACTAGCGGGTTCAGCTCCTACGAGCAGTACTTC.

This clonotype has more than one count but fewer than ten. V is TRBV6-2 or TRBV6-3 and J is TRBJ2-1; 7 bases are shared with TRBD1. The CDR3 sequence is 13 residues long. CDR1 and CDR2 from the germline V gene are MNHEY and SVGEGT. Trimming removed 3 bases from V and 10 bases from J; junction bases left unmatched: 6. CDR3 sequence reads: CASSYMDRTEQFF. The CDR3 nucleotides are TGTGCCAGCAGTTATATGGACAGGACAGAGCAGTTCTTC.

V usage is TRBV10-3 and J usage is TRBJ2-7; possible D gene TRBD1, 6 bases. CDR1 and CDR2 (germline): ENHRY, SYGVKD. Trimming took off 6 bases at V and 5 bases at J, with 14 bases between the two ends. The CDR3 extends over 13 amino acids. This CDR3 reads CAIRDRLADEQYF. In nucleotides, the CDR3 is TGTGCCATCAGAGACAGGTTGGCCGACGAGCAGTACTTC.

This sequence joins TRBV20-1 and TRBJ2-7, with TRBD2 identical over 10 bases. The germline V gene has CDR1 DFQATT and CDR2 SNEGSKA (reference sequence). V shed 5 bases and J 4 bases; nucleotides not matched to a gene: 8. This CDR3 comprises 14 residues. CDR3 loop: CSAQSGRGEYEQYF. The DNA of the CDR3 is TGCAGTGCTCAGAGCGGGAGGGGGGAGTACGAGCAGTACTTC.

The CDR3 sequence is CSARVGQGAGETQYF. DNA for the CDR3: TGCAGTGCCAGGGTCGGACAGGGGGCGGGAGAGACCCAGTACTTC. The chain employs TRBV20-1 and TRBJ2-5; 11 nucleotides match TRBD1. The CDR3 sequence is 15 residues long. Germline-derived CDR1 and CDR2 are DFQATT and SNEGSKA (reference sequence). Losses at the gene ends were 6 bases for V and 4 bases for J; bases not matched to a gene: 10.